One sample yielded the 5 T cell receptor beta chains listed below, sequenced in a study of T cell responses to AZD1222 COVID-19 vaccine. Data came from immunoSEQ multiplex PCR; TCRdb stores just in-frame clones and leaves some out. Here the sample spans about 200,000 clones, approximately 93% being singletons. The source was peripheral blood, collected 28 days after the second AZD1222 dose. These receptors were collected from an adult who received the AZD1222 COVID-19 vaccine.

The V call is TRBV5-5, the J call TRBJ1-3; no firm D call. This CDR3 is built from 15 residues. V was pared by 4 bases and J by 4 bases, with 15 bases between. Germline CDR1 SGHKS, CDR2 YYEKEE (reference sequence). CDR3 residues: CASSPGNSRGNTIYF. DNA of the CDR3: TGTGCCAGCAGCCCGGGAAACTCGAGGGGAAACACCATATATTTT.

This rearrangement joins TRBV7-9 to TRBJ2-7; D not resolved. The CDR3 runs to 13 residues. V lost 1 base, J lost 3 bases, and 7 bases lay in between. Germline V gene sequence: CDR1 SEHNR, CDR2 FQNEAQ (reference sequence). CDR3 sequence: CASSLGTVYEQYF. In DNA form, the CDR3 reads TGTGCCAGCAGCTTAGGGACGGTCTACGAGCAGTACTTC.

V and J are TRBV19 and TRBJ1-6; 11 bases map to TRBD1. The V segment lost 5 bases and the J segment 7 bases; nucleotides outside the gene matches: 7. The CDR3 spans 16 residues. From germline, CDR1 is LNHDA and CDR2 SQIVND (reference sequence). In DNA form, the CDR3 reads TGTGCCAGTAGTCCATGGACAGGGGGCGAAAATTCACCCCTCCACTTT. This encodes CASSPWTGGENSPLHF.

The chain links TRBV19 to TRBJ2-6, with D possibly matching TRBD2 (6 bases). This CDR3 region has 18 residues. The V end was cut by 0 bases, the J end by 3 bases, with 15 bases between. Germline values: CDR1 LNHDA, CDR2 SQIVND (reference sequence). CDR3 in DNA: TGTGCCAGTAGTATAGAGGGGGGACGGCCTCTTGGGGCCAACGTCCTGACTTTC. Translating gives CASSIEGGRPLGANVLTF.

The chain recombines TRBV10-2 with TRBJ2-3; no clear D. V lost 6 bases, J lost 0 bases, and 7 bases lay in between. The CDR3 runs 13 residues. In germline, CDR1 is WSHSY, CDR2 SAAADI. The CDR3 is CASRGSSTDTQYF. The CDR3 nucleotides are TGCGCCAGCAGGGGGTCCAGCACAGATACGCAGTATTTT.